This entry features one TCR beta chain sequence. No antigen is known for it. In germline, CDR1 is MNHGY, CDR2 SVAAGI. The CDR3 length is 14 residues. V gave up 4 bases and J gave up 7 bases, with 16 bases separating them. This specimen belongs to a study of immune cell composition in non-small cell lung cancer. Study background: Tumours were mainly lung adenocarcinoma or squamous cell carcinoma. General observations from the study: In adenocarcinoma, maximal tumour-associated clone frequency tracked TIL tumour reactivity. Clones >0.5% enriched in tumour were rarer in adenocarcinoma (33%) than squamous (approximately 75%). Shared sequences between tumour-reactive and dominant in vivo clones were not proven.

Normal lung sampling was at least 3 cm from the tumour, as distant as possible. Measured with immunoSEQ multiplex PCR; TCRdb has only the in-frame clones, and not every one. Of about 4,500 clones in the sample, about 72% are singletons; the top ten hold around 8.8%. The receptor was derived from a human donor with non-small cell lung cancer. Source material: non-adjacent lung tissue. V usage is TRBV6-9 and J usage is TRBJ1-2, with D possibly being TRBD1 (6 bases). The CDR3 nucleotides are TGTGCCAGCAGTTCCTCCAGGGGCGTTTTTGGCTACACCTTC. Protein sequence: CASSSSRGVFGYTF.